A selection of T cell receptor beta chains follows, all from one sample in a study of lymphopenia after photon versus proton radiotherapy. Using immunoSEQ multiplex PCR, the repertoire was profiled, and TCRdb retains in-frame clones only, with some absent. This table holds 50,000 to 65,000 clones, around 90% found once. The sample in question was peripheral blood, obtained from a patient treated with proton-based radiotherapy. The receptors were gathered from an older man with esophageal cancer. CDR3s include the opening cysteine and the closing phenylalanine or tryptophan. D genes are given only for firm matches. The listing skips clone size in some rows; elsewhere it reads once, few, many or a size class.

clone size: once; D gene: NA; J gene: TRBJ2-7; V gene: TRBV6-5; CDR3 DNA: TGTGCCAGCAGTACCTCAGATACTCCGCCCTACGAGCAGTACTTC; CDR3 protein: CASSTSDTPPYEQYF
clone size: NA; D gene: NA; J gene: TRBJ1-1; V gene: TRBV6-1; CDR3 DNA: TGTGCCAGCAGCGGGGGTGAAGCTTTCTTT; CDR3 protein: CASSGGEAFF
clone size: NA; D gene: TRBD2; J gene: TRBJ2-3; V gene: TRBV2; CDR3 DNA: TGTGCCAGCAGTGTTAGCGGGATCATAGATACGCAGTATTTT; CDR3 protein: CASSVSGIIDTQYF
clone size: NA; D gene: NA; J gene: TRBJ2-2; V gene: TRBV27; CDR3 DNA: TGTGCCAGCAGTCCACATGTCCTAATCGTAAACACCGGGGAGCTGTTTTTT; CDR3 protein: CASSPHVLIVNTGELFF
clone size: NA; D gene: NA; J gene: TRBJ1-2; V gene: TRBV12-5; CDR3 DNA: TGTGCTAGTGGTTTGTCCAGGGGTGGCTACACCTTC; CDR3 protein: CASGLSRGGYTF
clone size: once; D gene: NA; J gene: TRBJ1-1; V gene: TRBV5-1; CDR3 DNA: TGCGCCAGCAGCTTGGCCTTCGAAGTGGGCAGCCCTCCTCCGGGAGCTTTCTTT; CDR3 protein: CASSLAFEVGSPPPGAFF
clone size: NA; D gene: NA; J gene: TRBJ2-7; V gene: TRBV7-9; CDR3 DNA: TGTGCCAGCAGCCCAATCGAGATATACGAGCAGTACTTC; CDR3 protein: CASSPIEIYEQYF
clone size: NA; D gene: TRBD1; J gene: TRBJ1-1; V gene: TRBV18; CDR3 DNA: TGTGCCAGCTCACCGGACAGGGCTAGTGAAGCTTTCTTT; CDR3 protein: CASSPDRASEAFF
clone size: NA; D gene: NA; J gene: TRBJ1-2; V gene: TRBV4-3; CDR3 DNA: TGCGCCAGCAGCCAAGGACCGGGCCGGTATGGCTACACCTTC; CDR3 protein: CASSQGPGRYGYTF
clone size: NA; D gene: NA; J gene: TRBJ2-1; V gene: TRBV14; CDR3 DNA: TGTGCCAGCAGCCAAGGAGGGGGGTTCGGGCAGTTCTTC; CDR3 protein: CASSQGGGFGQFF
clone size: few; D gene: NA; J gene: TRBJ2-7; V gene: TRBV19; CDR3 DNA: TGTGCCAGTAGTTACGAGACAGGAGCCTACGAGCAGTACTTC; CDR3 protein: CASSYETGAYEQYF
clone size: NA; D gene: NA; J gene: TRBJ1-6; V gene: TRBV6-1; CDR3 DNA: TGTGCCACTTCCAGGAGCTCCTATAATTCACCCCTCCACTTT; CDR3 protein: CATSRSSYNSPLHF
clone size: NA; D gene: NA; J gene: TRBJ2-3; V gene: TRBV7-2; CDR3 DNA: TGTGCCAGCAGCTTATTGCGGGGTTTGACAGATACGCAGTATTTT; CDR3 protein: CASSLLRGLTDTQYF
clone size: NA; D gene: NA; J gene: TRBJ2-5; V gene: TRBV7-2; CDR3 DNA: TGTGCCAGCAGCTTACAAGAGACCCAGTACTTC; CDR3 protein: CASSLQETQYF
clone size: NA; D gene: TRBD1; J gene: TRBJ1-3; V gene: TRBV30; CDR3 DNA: TGTGCCCGGACAGGGACCCCCTCTGGAAACACCATATATTTT; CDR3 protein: CARTGTPSGNTIYF
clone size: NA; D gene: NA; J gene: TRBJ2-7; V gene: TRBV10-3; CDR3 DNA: TGTGCCATCAGCCCACAGGGCTTGAGCTACGAGCAGTACTTC; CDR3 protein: CAISPQGLSYEQYF
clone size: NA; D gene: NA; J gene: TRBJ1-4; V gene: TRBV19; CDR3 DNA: TGTGCCAGTAATGGGAACCCCGCAGGTGAAAAACTGTTTTTT; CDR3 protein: CASNGNPAGEKLFF
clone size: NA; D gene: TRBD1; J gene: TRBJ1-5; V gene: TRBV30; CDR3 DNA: TGTGCCTGGAGGGAGGACAGGGGGGATCAGCCCCAGCATTTT; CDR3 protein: CAWREDRGDQPQHF
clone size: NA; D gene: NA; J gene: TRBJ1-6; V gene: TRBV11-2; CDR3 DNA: TGTGCCAGCAGCCTAAGGGGGGGGAACGGTTCACCCCTCCACTTT; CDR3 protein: CASSLRGGNGSPLHF
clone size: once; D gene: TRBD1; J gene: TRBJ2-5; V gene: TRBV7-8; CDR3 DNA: TGTGCCAGCAGCTCTTACGCGGGACTCGGGACAGGGGGCGCGGGAGAGACCCAGTACTTC; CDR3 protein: CASSSYAGLGTGGAGETQYF
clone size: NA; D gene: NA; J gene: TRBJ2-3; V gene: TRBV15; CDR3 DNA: TGTGCCACCAGCAGAGAGCAGCGGTACACAGATACGCAGTATTTT; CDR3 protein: CATSREQRYTDTQYF
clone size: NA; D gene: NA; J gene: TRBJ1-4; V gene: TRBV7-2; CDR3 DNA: TGTGCCAGCAGCTCCGCCGGGGGGTTGAATGAAAAACTGTTTTTT; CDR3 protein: CASSSAGGLNEKLFF
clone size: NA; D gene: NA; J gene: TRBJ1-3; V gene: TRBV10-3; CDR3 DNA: TGTGCCATCAGTGATCAAGCAGTTGATCCTCTGGGAAACACCATATATTTT; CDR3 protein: CAISDQAVDPLGNTIYF
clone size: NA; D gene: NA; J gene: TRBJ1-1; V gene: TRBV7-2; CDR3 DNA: TGTGCCAGCAGCTTAGTTGGGATGGGGACTGAAGCTTTCTTT; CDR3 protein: CASSLVGMGTEAFF
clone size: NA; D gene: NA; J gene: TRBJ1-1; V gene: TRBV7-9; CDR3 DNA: TGTGCCACCCTGGGTGGGACTGAAGCTTTCTTT; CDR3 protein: CATLGGTEAFF
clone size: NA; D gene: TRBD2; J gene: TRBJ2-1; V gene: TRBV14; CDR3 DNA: TGTGCCAGCAGCCAAGGCATAGCGGGCCAGACCCGCAATGAGCAGTTCTTC; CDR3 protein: CASSQGIAGQTRNEQFF
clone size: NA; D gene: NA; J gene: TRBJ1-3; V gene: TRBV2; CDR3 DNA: TGTGCCACCTCCCCCCTCTTGTCCGGATCCTCTGGAAACACCATATATTTT; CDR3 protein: CATSPLLSGSSGNTIYF
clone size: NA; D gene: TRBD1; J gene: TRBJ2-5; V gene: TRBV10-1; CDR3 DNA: TGCGCCAGCAGTAACACCGGGACAGGGTTGGAGACCCAGTACTTC; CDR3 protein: CASSNTGTGLETQYF
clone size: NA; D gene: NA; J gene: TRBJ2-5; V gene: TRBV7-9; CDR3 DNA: TGTGCCAGCAGCTTAGCCGGGGCCGAGACCCAGTACTTC; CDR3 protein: CASSLAGAETQYF
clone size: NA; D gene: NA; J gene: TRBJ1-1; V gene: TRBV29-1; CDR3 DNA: TGCAGCGTTGGAGGGGATAGGGGTGAAGCTTTCTTT; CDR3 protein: CSVGGDRGEAFF